This TCR beta chain derives from a study of T-cell reconstitution after alpha-beta-depleted transplantation in children listed by TCRdb under 2016. Context from the whole study: Using TCR repertoire profiling, the study followed T-cell immune reconstitution in a quantitative way in children after TCRalphabeta/CD19-depleted allogeneic hematopoietic cell transplantation.

Library prep was done by PCR. Sequencing took place on an Illumina HiSeq 2500. TCR library preparation used molecular barcoding, with unique molecular identifiers applied to normalize quantification of the TCRbeta repertoire. TCRdb trimmed the raw reads at Q25, called clones with MiXCR and kept productive beta chains. All rows with the same CDR3 protein become a single entry with the most common DNA and genes. Within this sample are about 610,000 distinct CDR3 sequences, with more than 9% of them counted one time only. In total, the top ten clones hold less than 5% of the sample. A few counts support this clonotype. Its antigen is not yet known. Base qualities were left out, and no much larger clone turns up one base away. Sequences LGHDT (CDR1) and YNNKEL (CDR2) are obtained from the germline V gene (reference sequence). The CDR3 contains 17 residues, cysteine and phenylalanine counted. Only the CDR3 DNA is retained, 51 bases long and in frame from the first base. The junction shows trimming of 1 base on V and 2 bases on J, plus 14 bases between the germline ends.

Source: PBMCs from the stem cell graft donor, taken from the stem cell graft. This clonotype originated in a human donor who donated a stem cell graft to a child with acute myeloid leukemia. Rearrangement joined TRBV3-1 to TRBJ2-2; TRBD1 could be the D gene, as 5 bases match. The CDR3 is CASSQGGRVVNTGELFF. In nucleotides, the sequence is TGTGCCAGCAGCCAAGGGGGCAGGGTGGTTAACACCGGGGAGCTGTTTTTT.